A single sample is the source of the 5 T cell receptor beta chains below, sequenced in a study of blood T cell repertoires in COVID-19. Here immunoSEQ multiplex PCR was the method, and the copy in TCRdb shows in-frame clones only, minus some. The data show 300,000 to 350,000 clones, 65% to 85% seen once. The sequenced material came from peripheral blood. These receptors all come from a man aged 25 to 45 with active or convalescent COVID-19.

The V call is TRBV29-1, the J call TRBJ1-3; D is ambiguous. The CDR3 has 12 amino acids. The V gene's germline CDR1 is SQVTM and CDR2 ANQGSEA. Trimming cost V 6 bases and J 4 bases, with 10 bases left between them. CDR3 sequence reads: CSVAVAGNTIYF. In DNA form, the CDR3 reads TGCAGCGTCGCTGTGGCAGGAAACACCATATATTTT.

The J gene is TRBJ2-3, the V gene TRBV13, with D perhaps TRBD2 (6 bases). The length of the CDR3 is 16 residues. Trimming removed 0 bases from V and 1 base from J, with 11 bases in between. Germline values: CDR1 PRHDT, CDR2 FYEKMQ (reference sequence). For the CDR3, the DNA is TGTGCCAGCAGCTTAGGGGGGGGACCCCGCACAGATACGCAGTATTTT. Its protein is CASSLGGGPRTDTQYF.

V and J are TRBV7-9 and TRBJ2-2; 10 nucleotides agree with TRBD2. Per germline, CDR1 SEHNR and CDR2 FQNEAQ (reference sequence). V shed 5 bases, J shed 3 bases, and the junction held 9 bases outside the gene matches. The CDR3 length is 17 residues. CDR3 DNA sequence: TGTGCCAGCAGCCCACCCGGTAGCGGGAGGTACACCGGGGAGCTGTTTTTT. It is translated as CASSPPGSGRYTGELFF.

This clone was found a few times. The V gene is TRBV4-3, the J gene TRBJ2-7; 9 bases map to TRBD2. V lost 2 bases and J lost 6; bases outside the gene matches: 8. CDR1 and CDR2 (germline): LGHNA, YSLEER. This CDR3 contains 15 residues. CDR3 sequence (DNA): TGCGCCAGCAGCCAACTTATAGCGGGAGACGCCGAGCAGTACTTC. It yields the protein CASSQLIAGDAEQYF.

The chain uses TRBV19 and TRBJ1-1; D gene uncertain. The V end lost 6 bases, the J end lost 4 bases, and 15 bases lay between the germline ends. CDR1 is LNHDA and CDR2 is SQIVND in the germline V gene (reference sequence). The CDR3 is 14 amino acids. The CDR3 bases are TGTGCCAGTAGCCCGGTCGGCGGTACCACTGAAGCTTTCTTT. It translates to CASSPVGGTTEAFF.